This T cell receptor beta chain was documented in a study of radiation and T cells in renal cell carcinoma. Libraries were prepared by immunoSEQ multiplex PCR; TCRdb keeps only in-frame clonotypes and omits some of them. The table lists under 200,000 clones, 88% of them singletons. Time point reported: blood 4 weeks post-SBRT, at nephrectomy. Treatment specified: 15 Gy SBRT to primary tumor, nephrectomy 4 weeks later. Serial blood draws occurred at baseline and 2 and 4 weeks post-SBRT. This receptor was taken from a woman aged 45-65 years with renal cell carcinoma. Sequenced here: blood, sampled from a patient whose treatment included radiotherapy and nephrectomy.

CDR3 amino acids: CASSHTGSGIQETQYF. The DNA for the CDR3 is TGTGCCAGCAGTCACACGGGATCTGGGATACAAGAGACCCAGTACTTC. The rearrangement uses TRBV13 and TRBJ2-5; perhaps TRBD2 as D (5 bases). Trimming took 6 bases from V and 2 from J, leaving 19 bases between them. From germline, CDR1 is PRHDT and CDR2 FYEKMQ (reference sequence). This CDR3 region has 16 residues.